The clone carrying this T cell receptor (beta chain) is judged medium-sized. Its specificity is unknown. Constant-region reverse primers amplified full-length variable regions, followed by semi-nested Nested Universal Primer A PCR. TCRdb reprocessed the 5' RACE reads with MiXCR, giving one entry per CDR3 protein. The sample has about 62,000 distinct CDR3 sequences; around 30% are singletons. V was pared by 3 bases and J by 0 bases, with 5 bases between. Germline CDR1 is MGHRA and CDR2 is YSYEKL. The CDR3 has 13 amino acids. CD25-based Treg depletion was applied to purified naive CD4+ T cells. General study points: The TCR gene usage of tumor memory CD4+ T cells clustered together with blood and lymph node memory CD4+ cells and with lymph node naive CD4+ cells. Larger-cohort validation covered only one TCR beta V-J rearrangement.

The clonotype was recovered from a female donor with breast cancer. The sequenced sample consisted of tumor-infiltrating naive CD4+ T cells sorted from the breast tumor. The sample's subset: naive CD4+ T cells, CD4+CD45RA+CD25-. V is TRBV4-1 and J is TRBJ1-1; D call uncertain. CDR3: CASSHPLNTEAFF. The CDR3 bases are TGCGCCAGCAGCCACCCTTTGAACACTGAAGCTTTCTTT.